The entry below describes one T cell receptor (beta chain). Its target is not known. Indicated treatment: approximately 11-day PBMC culture with coronavirus spike peptide pools or control peptides (ViraFEST assay). The sample belongs to a study of vaccination and CD4 T cells after COVID-19. Background on the study: SARS-CoV-2 was confirmed by nasal swab PCR; disease was mild in some ten, severe in one.

Sequencing of cultured CD4+ T cell DNA used the Oncomine TCR Beta short-read assay. TCRdb reprocessed the PCR reads with MiXCR, giving one entry per CDR3 protein. The table has around 13,000 distinct CDR3 sequences, 35% seen once. This clonotype was sampled from a human donor who had recovered from COVID-19. Sample: CD4+ T cells from blood, cultured in vitro.

The CDR3 loop reads CASSPRGLSGWGETQYF. For the CDR3, the DNA is TGTGCCAGCAGCCCCCGCGGGTTGTCGGGGTGGGGAGAGACCCAGTACTTC. V is TRBV27 and J is TRBJ2-5; D is possibly TRBD2 (5 bases). Germline V gene data show CDR1 as MNHEY and CDR2 as SMNVEV (reference sequence). The CDR3 is 17 residues long. The V gene lost 6 bases and the J gene lost 4 bases, with 24 bases spanning the gap.